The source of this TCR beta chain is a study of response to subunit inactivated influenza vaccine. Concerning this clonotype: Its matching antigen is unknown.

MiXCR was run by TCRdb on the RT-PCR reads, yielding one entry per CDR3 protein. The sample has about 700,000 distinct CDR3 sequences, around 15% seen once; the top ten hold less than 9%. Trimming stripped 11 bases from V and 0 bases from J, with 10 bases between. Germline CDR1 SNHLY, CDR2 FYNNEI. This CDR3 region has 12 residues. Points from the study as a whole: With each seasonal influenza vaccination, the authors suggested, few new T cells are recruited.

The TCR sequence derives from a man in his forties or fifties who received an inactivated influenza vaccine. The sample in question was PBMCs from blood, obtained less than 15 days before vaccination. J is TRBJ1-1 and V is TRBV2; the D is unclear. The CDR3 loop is CAGTRMNTEAFF. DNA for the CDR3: TGTGCCGGCACACGCATGAACACTGAAGCTTTCTTT.